Listed below are T cell receptor beta chains from one sample, sequenced in a study of response to subunit inactivated influenza vaccine. TCRdb ran MiXCR on the RT-PCR reads and lists one entry per CDR3 protein. The table has a few hundred thousand distinct CDR3 sequences, 11% seen once; the top ten hold 9.5% to 11%. The sample also formed part of further work on T cells expressing NK-cell markers.

The source material was PBMCs from blood, sampled on the day of vaccination. Receptors originate from a man aged 50-60 years who received an inactivated influenza vaccine. CDR3s include the opening cysteine and the closing phenylalanine or tryptophan. The D gene is left open where the match is weak. Size is stated for part of the rows, as once, few or many counts, or as a class when the clone is expanded.

J gene: TRBJ2-7
V gene: TRBV28
D gene: -
clone size: -
CDR3 length: 15
CDR3 DNA: TGTGCCAGCAGTCGCCCCCCAGGGAACTGGGGCGAGCAGTACTTC
CDR3 protein: CASSRPPGNWGEQYF

J gene: TRBJ2-1
V gene: TRBV7-2
D gene: -
clone size: -
CDR3 length: 13
CDR3 DNA: TGTGCCAGCAGCCTCGTGCCCCCCCATGAGCAGTTCTTC
CDR3 protein: CASSLVPPHEQFF

J gene: TRBJ2-6
V gene: TRBV10-3
D gene: -
clone size: -
CDR3 length: 19
CDR3 DNA: TGTGCCATCAGTGAGTCGCTTTATCCCTATCTCACTGGGGCCAACGTCCTGACTTTC
CDR3 protein: CAISESLYPYLTGANVLTF

J gene: TRBJ2-7
V gene: TRBV24-1
D gene: TRBD2
clone size: -
CDR3 length: 12
CDR3 DNA: TGTGCCACCCCGGGACTAGTGTACGAGCAGTACTTC
CDR3 protein: CATPGLVYEQYF

J gene: TRBJ2-7
V gene: TRBV7-3
D gene: -
clone size: -
CDR3 length: 15
CDR3 DNA: TGTGCCAGCAGCTTAGGTAGCGGATCTCCCTACGAGCAGTACTTC
CDR3 protein: CASSLGSGSPYEQYF

J gene: TRBJ1-5
V gene: TRBV10-3
D gene: -
clone size: few
CDR3 length: 14
CDR3 DNA: TGTGCCATCAGTTCGGACAGTCAGAATCAGCCCCAGCATTTT
CDR3 protein: CAISSDSQNQPQHF

J gene: TRBJ1-5
V gene: TRBV28
D gene: -
clone size: many
CDR3 length: 12
CDR3 DNA: TGTGCCAGCAGTCCCCTGGGGCAGCCCCAGCATTTT
CDR3 protein: CASSPLGQPQHF

J gene: TRBJ1-5
V gene: TRBV7-2
D gene: -
clone size: few
CDR3 length: 14
CDR3 DNA: TGTGCCAGCAGCCCCTCGCCAGGCAATCAGCCCCAGCATTTT
CDR3 protein: CASSPSPGNQPQHF

J gene: TRBJ2-3
V gene: TRBV6-5
D gene: TRBD2
clone size: few
CDR3 length: 16
CDR3 DNA: TGTGCCAGCAGTTGGGGTAGCGGGAGGGGCACAGATACGCAGTATTTT
CDR3 protein: CASSWGSGRGTDTQYF

J gene: TRBJ1-5
V gene: TRBV3-1
D gene: -
clone size: -
CDR3 length: 14
CDR3 DNA: TGTGCCAGCAGCCTAGGGGTCGCCAATCAGCCCCAGCATTTT
CDR3 protein: CASSLGVANQPQHF

J gene: TRBJ2-5
V gene: TRBV5-4
D gene: TRBD2
clone size: few
CDR3 length: 15
CDR3 DNA: TGTGCCAGCAGCACTGGACTAGCGGGAGAAGAGACCCAGTACTTC
CDR3 protein: CASSTGLAGEETQYF

J gene: TRBJ2-1
V gene: TRBV21-1
D gene: -
clone size: -
CDR3 length: 16
CDR3 DNA: TGTGCCAGCAGCAACGACAGGGGGAGCTCCTACAATGAGCAGTTCTTC
CDR3 protein: CASSNDRGSSYNEQFF

J gene: TRBJ2-5
V gene: TRBV28
D gene: TRBD2
clone size: -
CDR3 length: 16
CDR3 DNA: TGTGCCAGCAGCTCCCTTAGCGGGAGGGCCGTTCAGACCCAGTACTTC
CDR3 protein: CASSSLSGRAVQTQYF

J gene: TRBJ2-2
V gene: TRBV29-1
D gene: -
clone size: few
CDR3 length: 14
CDR3 DNA: TGCAGCGTCAGCGTTGACAGCTTCACCGGGGAGCTGTTTTTT
CDR3 protein: CSVSVDSFTGELFF

J gene: TRBJ2-2
V gene: TRBV9
D gene: TRBD1
clone size: many
CDR3 length: 16
CDR3 DNA: TGTGCCAGCAGCGCCCGACAGGGTGGTGGCACCGGGGAGCTGTTTTTT
CDR3 protein: CASSARQGGGTGELFF

J gene: TRBJ2-2
V gene: TRBV7-2
D gene: -
clone size: few
CDR3 length: 15
CDR3 DNA: TGTGCCAGCATCACCCCTGGTAGAGACACCGGGGAGCTGTTTTTT
CDR3 protein: CASITPGRDTGELFF

J gene: TRBJ1-4
V gene: TRBV5-5
D gene: -
clone size: -
CDR3 length: 14
CDR3 DNA: TGTGCCAGCAGAACCCGGTTATCTAATGAAAAACTGTTTTTT
CDR3 protein: CASRTRLSNEKLFF

J gene: TRBJ2-2
V gene: TRBV29-1
D gene: -
clone size: few
CDR3 length: 14
CDR3 DNA: TGCAGCGCCTCGACGGGTTTGGGGACCGGGGAGCTGTTTTTT
CDR3 protein: CSASTGLGTGELFF

J gene: TRBJ1-4
V gene: TRBV6-5
D gene: -
clone size: few
CDR3 length: 13
CDR3 DNA: TGTGCCAGCAGTTACCTGGTTGGGGAAAAACTGTTTTTT
CDR3 protein: CASSYLVGEKLFF

J gene: TRBJ2-4
V gene: TRBV5-1
D gene: TRBD2
clone size: many
CDR3 length: 16
CDR3 DNA: TGCGCCAGCAGCGCGGGACTAGCCCTAACCAAAAACATTCAGTACTTC
CDR3 protein: CASSAGLALTKNIQYF

J gene: TRBJ2-7
V gene: TRBV11-2
D gene: -
clone size: -
CDR3 length: 13
CDR3 DNA: TGTGCCAGCAGCTTAGAACGGCCCTACGAGCAGTACTTC
CDR3 protein: CASSLERPYEQYF

J gene: TRBJ2-1
V gene: TRBV6-1
D gene: TRBD2
clone size: many
CDR3 length: 17
CDR3 DNA: TGTGCCAGCAGCCCAAACCTAGCGGGGGACCGGTACAATGAGCAGTTCTTC
CDR3 protein: CASSPNLAGDRYNEQFF

J gene: TRBJ1-4
V gene: TRBV25-1
D gene: TRBD1
clone size: few
CDR3 length: 12
CDR3 DNA: TGTGCCAGCAGACAGGGGAATGAAAAACTGTTTTTT
CDR3 protein: CASRQGNEKLFF

J gene: TRBJ1-6
V gene: TRBV20-1
D gene: -
clone size: few
CDR3 length: 20
CDR3 DNA: TGCAGTGCTAGAGGGGATCGGGGATCCCTCTCGGGCTCCTATAATTCACCCCTCCACTTT
CDR3 protein: CSARGDRGSLSGSYNSPLHF

J gene: TRBJ2-5
V gene: TRBV5-1
D gene: -
clone size: -
CDR3 length: 15
CDR3 DNA: TGCGCCAGCAGTTTGGGGCCTCCCCAGGGAGAGACCCAGTACTTC
CDR3 protein: CASSLGPPQGETQYF

J gene: TRBJ2-1
V gene: TRBV20-1
D gene: TRBD2
clone size: -
CDR3 length: 17
CDR3 DNA: TGCAGTGCTAGAGACCTAGCGGGGGTGAGCACCTACAATGAGCAGTTCTTC
CDR3 protein: CSARDLAGVSTYNEQFF

J gene: TRBJ1-5
V gene: TRBV28
D gene: -
clone size: -
CDR3 length: 18
CDR3 DNA: TGTGCCAGCAGTTTAAAATTGAGTCAGCTCGGGAGCAATCAGCCCCAGCATTTT
CDR3 protein: CASSLKLSQLGSNQPQHF

J gene: TRBJ2-2
V gene: TRBV29-1
D gene: -
clone size: -
CDR3 length: 13
CDR3 DNA: TGCAGCGCGGGCCGATCGAACACCGGGGAGCTGTTTTTT
CDR3 protein: CSAGRSNTGELFF

J gene: TRBJ1-5
V gene: TRBV6-5
D gene: TRBD1
clone size: few
CDR3 length: 15
CDR3 DNA: TGTGCCAGCAGTTACTCTGCAGGGGGTAATCAGCCCCAGCATTTT
CDR3 protein: CASSYSAGGNQPQHF

J gene: TRBJ1-1
V gene: TRBV25-1
D gene: -
clone size: -
CDR3 length: 13
CDR3 DNA: TGTGCCAGCAGACCTGCAGGGAAAACTGAAGCTTTCTTT
CDR3 protein: CASRPAGKTEAFF

J gene: TRBJ2-7
V gene: TRBV4-3
D gene: -
clone size: -
CDR3 length: 15
CDR3 DNA: TGCGCCAGCAGCCAAGACGAAGTAGAGTCCTACGAGCAGTACTTC
CDR3 protein: CASSQDEVESYEQYF

J gene: TRBJ2-1
V gene: TRBV11-2
D gene: -
clone size: -
CDR3 length: 15
CDR3 DNA: TGTGCCAGCAGCTTAGATAAAGGCGCGCACAATGAGCAGTTCTTC
CDR3 protein: CASSLDKGAHNEQFF

J gene: TRBJ2-5
V gene: TRBV28
D gene: -
clone size: few
CDR3 length: 14
CDR3 DNA: TGTGCCAGCAGTTCCTCGCTTACCCAAGAGACCCAGTACTTC
CDR3 protein: CASSSSLTQETQYF

J gene: TRBJ2-7
V gene: TRBV28
D gene: TRBD2
clone size: -
CDR3 length: 15
CDR3 DNA: TGTGCCAGCACCCGCCTCGAGAGCGGGGCCTACGAGCAGTACTTC
CDR3 protein: CASTRLESGAYEQYF

J gene: TRBJ2-7
V gene: TRBV7-8
D gene: -
clone size: -
CDR3 length: 15
CDR3 DNA: TGTGCCAGCAGCTGGGGATTGACGGGATCCTACGAGCAGTACTTC
CDR3 protein: CASSWGLTGSYEQYF

J gene: TRBJ2-7
V gene: TRBV5-6
D gene: TRBD2
clone size: -
CDR3 length: 14
CDR3 DNA: TGTGCCAGCATGAAGGGACTAGCAGCCTACGAGCAGTACTTC
CDR3 protein: CASMKGLAAYEQYF

J gene: TRBJ1-2
V gene: TRBV29-1
D gene: TRBD1
clone size: -
CDR3 length: 13
CDR3 DNA: TGCAGCGTTGGAGGTACAGGGGTTAGCGGCTACACCTTC
CDR3 protein: CSVGGTGVSGYTF

J gene: TRBJ1-2
V gene: TRBV6-1
D gene: -
clone size: few
CDR3 length: 12
CDR3 DNA: TGTGCCAGCAGTAATGGACCGGATGGCTACACCTTC
CDR3 protein: CASSNGPDGYTF

J gene: TRBJ2-7
V gene: TRBV5-5
D gene: -
clone size: -
CDR3 length: 13
CDR3 DNA: TGTGCCAGCAGCTTGACAGGGATCGAGGAGCAGTACTTC
CDR3 protein: CASSLTGIEEQYF

J gene: TRBJ2-7
V gene: TRBV7-9
D gene: TRBD2
clone size: few
CDR3 length: 16
CDR3 DNA: TGTGCCAGCAGCTTAGCGCGTGGAGCGGGAGGCTACGAGCAGTACTTC
CDR3 protein: CASSLARGAGGYEQYF

J gene: TRBJ1-1
V gene: TRBV5-6
D gene: TRBD1
clone size: few
CDR3 length: 15
CDR3 DNA: TGTGCCAGCAGCCGCTATTGGACAGGGAACACTGAAGCTTTCTTT
CDR3 protein: CASSRYWTGNTEAFF

J gene: TRBJ2-5
V gene: TRBV29-1
D gene: TRBD2
clone size: -
CDR3 length: 14
CDR3 DNA: TGCAGCACTGAACCGCTAGCGGGACAAGAGACCCAGTACTTC
CDR3 protein: CSTEPLAGQETQYF

J gene: TRBJ2-1
V gene: TRBV5-8
D gene: -
clone size: -
CDR3 length: 13
CDR3 DNA: TGTGCCAGCACCTCAGGGATTTCCTATGAGCAGTTCTTC
CDR3 protein: CASTSGISYEQFF

J gene: TRBJ1-2
V gene: TRBV2
D gene: -
clone size: few
CDR3 length: 12
CDR3 DNA: TGTGCCAGCGGGGGACGTATCGACGGCTACACCTTC
CDR3 protein: CASGGRIDGYTF

J gene: TRBJ1-3
V gene: TRBV9
D gene: TRBD1
clone size: -
CDR3 length: 15
CDR3 DNA: TGTGCCAGCAGCGGGGGACAGCTCTCTGGAAACACCATATATTTT
CDR3 protein: CASSGGQLSGNTIYF

J gene: TRBJ2-1
V gene: TRBV5-1
D gene: -
clone size: many
CDR3 length: 12
CDR3 DNA: TGCGCCAGCAGCTCTCAGGGGGGTGAGCAGTTCTTC
CDR3 protein: CASSSQGGEQFF

J gene: TRBJ1-1
V gene: TRBV25-1
D gene: -
clone size: few
CDR3 length: 14
CDR3 DNA: TGTGCCAGCAGTGAGACAGGAGGTTCAACTGAAGCTTTCTTT
CDR3 protein: CASSETGGSTEAFF